These 9 T cell receptor beta chains were sequenced from one sample in a study of cytomegalovirus exposure and HLA in healthy donors. PCR was performed using 60 Vbeta and 13 Jbeta primers. Sequencing was performed with immunoSEQ multiplex PCR; in TCRdb, only in-frame clones are kept and a portion is missing. In the table there are some 94,000 clones, roughly 69% of which are singletons. The sequenced sample consisted of PBMCs. The receptors come from a man between 45 and 60 years old in good health and CMV-seronegative.

The rearrangement uses TRBV19 and TRBJ1-1; the D gene is possibly TRBD1 (6 bases). Trimming shortened V by 6 bases and J by 3 bases, and 14 bases separated the two germline ends. Germline CDR1 is LNHDA and CDR2 is SQIVND (reference sequence). The CDR3 runs 14 residues. The CDR3, as DNA: TGTGCCAGTAGAATACAGGGAGGGGACACTGAAGCTTTCTTT. Encoded protein: CASRIQGGDTEAFF.

V and J are TRBV30 and TRBJ2-6; tentative D call: TRBD2 (6 bases). Germline V gene sequence: CDR1 GTSNPN, CDR2 SVGIG (reference sequence). The CDR3 is made up of 17 amino acids. The germline V and J ends were trimmed by 4 bases and 0 bases, with 16 bases remaining between them. In DNA form, the CDR3 reads TGTGCCTGGATGCGGGGCCGGACCGTCTCTGGGGCCAACGTCCTGACTTTC. This encodes CAWMRGRTVSGANVLTF.

This rearrangement joins TRBV19 to TRBJ1-1, with 8 bases identical to TRBD1. CDR3 length equals 13 residues. Trimming took 4 bases from V and 6 from J; bases not matched to a gene: 4. Germline values: CDR1 LNHDA, CDR2 SQIVND (reference sequence). In DNA, the CDR3 is TGTGCCAGTAGTACCCTACAGGGGGCTGAAGCTTTCTTT. Its translation: CASSTLQGAEAFF.

The chain links TRBV20-1 to TRBJ2-7, with a tentative D call TRBD2 (6 bases). Per germline, CDR1 DFQATT and CDR2 SNEGSKA (reference sequence). This CDR3 region has 11 residues. The ends were cut back, 5 bases at V and 6 bases at J, with 11 bases in the middle. The CDR3 protein is CSAWRGGEQYV. The DNA of the CDR3 is TGCAGTGCTTGGAGGGGCGGCGAGCAGTACGTC.

V gene TRBV2 combines with J gene TRBJ1-4; TRBD1 matches 10 bases. The germline CDR1 and CDR2 sequences are SNHLY and FYNNEI. V dropped 5 bases and J dropped 5; count of bases not matched to a gene: 8. This CDR3 region has 16 residues. The CDR3 bases are TGTGCCAGCAGTCCCGGACAGGGGGGCGGGAATGAAAAACTGTTTTTT. It translates to CASSPGQGGGNEKLFF.

The chain has TRBV9 and TRBJ1-2; TRBD1 is a possible D gene (6 bases). Germline V gives CDR1 SGDLS, CDR2 YYNGEE. This CDR3 spans 15 amino acids. The V end was cut by 0 bases, the J end by 3 bases, with 12 bases between. The CDR3 loop is CASSVDGQYDYGYTF. CDR3 DNA sequence: TGTGCCAGCAGCGTAGACGGACAGTACGACTATGGCTACACCTTC.

Notes on this clone: The sample has other DNA sequences that encode this CDR3 too. This chain uses TRBV5-1 with TRBJ1-4; 7 nucleotides agree with TRBD1. The CDR3 covers 15 residues. The V gene's germline CDR1 is SGHRS and CDR2 YFSETQ. With 4 bases clipped from V and 5 bases from J, the junction kept 8 bases outside the gene matches. The CDR3: CASSGQVGMNEKLFF. The CDR3 DNA reads as TGCGCCAGCAGCGGACAGGTCGGGATGAATGAAAAACTGTTTTTT.

CDR3 bases: TGTGCCAGCAGTGGACGGGAGGGCAGCTACGAGCAGTACTTC. Encoded protein: CASSGREGSYEQYF. This chain links TRBV2 with TRBJ2-7; the match to TRBD2 covers 8 bases. Germline V CDR1 and CDR2: SNHLY, FYNNEI. CDR3 length: 14 amino acids. Trimming cost V 4 bases and J 3 bases; bases outside gene matches: 5.

V gene TRBV7-2 combines with J gene TRBJ2-7; D is unresolved. Trimming stripped 4 bases from V and 4 bases from J, with 17 bases between. Germline V gene data show CDR1 as SGHTA and CDR2 as FQGNSA. The CDR3 is made up of 15 amino acids. The CDR3 DNA sequence: TGTGCCAGCAGCTCCCCCGCAACAATGGCATACGAGCAGTACTTC. Encoded protein: CASSSPATMAYEQYF.